The next 16 T cell receptor beta chains were all read from a single sample in a study of T cell repertoires and HLA-DP antigens. These receptors lack a known antigen. Assay used: immunoSEQ multiplex PCR; TCRdb lists only in-frame clones, some missing. Of about 73,000 clones listed, around four fifths are singletons. The sample was CD4+ T cells from PBMCs. The receptor source for this set is a man aged 60-69 years in good health and CMV-seronegative.

The chain combines TRBV5-1 with TRBJ2-1; D may be TRBD1 (6 bases). This CDR3 contains 15 residues. V lost 4 bases and J lost 3, with 14 bases in between. The germline CDR1 and CDR2 sequences are SGHRS and YFSETQ. CDR3 protein: CASSQGPGYYNEQFF. CDR3 DNA sequence: TGCGCCAGCAGCCAGGGGCCTGGATACTACAATGAGCAGTTCTTC.

The chain employs TRBV28 and TRBJ1-5; D ambiguous. V lost 2 bases to trimming and J lost 0 bases, with 8 bases between them. CDR3 length: 15 residues. In germline, CDR1 is MDHEN, CDR2 SYDVKM. As DNA, the CDR3 is TGTGCCAGCAGTTTACACGGATATAGCAATCAGCCCCAGCATTTT. The encoded protein is CASSLHGYSNQPQHF.

J is TRBJ2-3 and V is TRBV25-1; the D is unclear. Trimming left V 5 bases short and J 0 bases short, with 12 bases between. Germline V gene data show CDR1 as MGHDK and CDR2 as SYGVNS. The CDR3 runs to 15 residues. The CDR3 here is CASSPRNRSTDTQYF. The CDR3 bases are TGTGCCAGCAGTCCCCGGAACAGAAGCACAGATACGCAGTATTTT.

This chain connects TRBV2 to TRBJ2-1; 8 bases agree with TRBD2. The germline V gene has CDR1 SNHLY and CDR2 FYNNEI. The CDR3 consists of 17 residues. J was trimmed by 2 bases and V by 3 bases; bases with no gene match: 9. The CDR3 sequence is CASSELRAGGAYNEQFF. As DNA, the CDR3 is TGTGCCAGCAGTGAGCTTAGGGCGGGAGGTGCCTACAATGAGCAGTTCTTC.

A few counts support this clone. The V and J genes are TRBV12-5 and TRBJ1-2; TRBD1 is a possible D gene (6 bases). The germline V gene has CDR1 LGHNT and CDR2 FRNRAP. There are 15 residues in the CDR3. With 2 bases removed from V and 6 bases from J, the gap between germline ends came to 16 bases. CDR3 coding DNA: TGTGCTAGTGGTTTGAGACAGGTTCTCGGACATGGCTACACCTTC. This codes for CASGLRQVLGHGYTF. The full variable domain, completed using reference TRBV12-5 and TRBJ1-2, is DARVTQTPRHKVTEMGQEVTMRCQPILGHNTVFWYRQTMMQGLELLAYFRNRAPLDDSGMPKDRFSAEMPDATLATLKIQPSEPRDSAVYFCASGLRQVLGHGYTFGSGTRLTVV.

The chain's CDR3 is CASSPPGVRRNTEAFF. Written as DNA, the CDR3 is TGTGCCAGCAGCCCACCCGGTGTGAGGAGAAACACTGAAGCTTTCTTT. The rearrangement links TRBV5-4 to TRBJ1-1; no definite D call. Germline V gives CDR1 SGHNT, CDR2 YYREEE (reference sequence). V lost 4 bases and J 2 bases, leaving 18 bases between the germline ends. The CDR3 covers 16 residues. Together with reference TRBV5-4 and TRBJ1-1, the CDR3 gives the full variable domain: ETGVTQSPTHLIKTRGQQVTLRCSSQSGHNTVSWYQQALGQGPQFIFQYYREEENGRGNFPPRFSGLQFPNYSSELNVNALELDDSALYLCASSPPGVRRNTEAFFGQGTRLTVV.

The CDR3 region has the DNA TGTGCCAGTAGTCTCCCCCTAAGCGGGGGGAGGGATACGCAGTATTTT. This codes for CASSLPLSGGRDTQYF. This chain joins TRBV19 and TRBJ2-3, with 9 bases identical to TRBD2. The V gene's germline CDR1 is LNHDA and CDR2 SQIVND (reference sequence). With V trimmed by 5 bases and J by 6 bases, 12 bases remained unmatched. The CDR3 runs to 16 residues.

V is TRBV9 and J is TRBJ1-2, with 12 bases aligning to TRBD1. The CDR3 loop spans 18 amino acids. Germline trimming cut 4 bases from V and 4 bases from J; bases unmatched to any gene: 14. From germline, CDR1 is SGDLS and CDR2 YYNGEE. The CDR3 DNA reads TGTGCCAGCAGCCAGCTTTCGGGACAGGGGGCAGGAGGCTATGGCTACACCTTC. This encodes CASSQLSGQGAGGYGYTF.

The count of this clone is one. This sequence joins TRBV2 and TRBJ2-1, with D possibly matching TRBD2 (6 bases). With 6 bases removed from V and 6 bases from J, the gap between germline ends came to 21 bases. The germline V gene encodes CDR1 SNHLY and CDR2 FYNNEI. This CDR3 is built from 16 residues. This chain's CDR3 is CASRFIIAAGGNEQFF. The DNA of the CDR3 is TGTGCCAGCAGATTCATCATAGCGGCGGGTGGCAATGAGCAGTTCTTC.

CDR3: CASSVQGVSYNEQFF. In nucleotides, the CDR3 is TGTGCCAGCAGCGTACAGGGTGTTTCCTACAATGAGCAGTTCTTC. The chain employs TRBV7-2 and TRBJ2-1; D perhaps matches TRBD1 (6 bases). Trimming stripped 5 bases from V and 1 base from J, with 12 bases between. The CDR3 loop spans 15 amino acids. Germline V gives CDR1 SGHTA, CDR2 FQGNSA.

The gene calls are TRBV4-2 and TRBJ1-1; maybe TRBD1 (6 bases). The germline V gene has CDR1 LGHNA and CDR2 YNFKEQ. The CDR3 is 14 residues long. The V gene lost 4 bases and the J gene lost 4 bases, with 13 bases spanning the gap. The CDR3 sequence: CASSPGGQSTEAFF. DNA for the CDR3: TGTGCCAGCAGCCCCGGGGGACAAAGCACTGAAGCTTTCTTT.

The chain joins TRBV29-1 to TRBJ2-7; 11 bases are a match to TRBD2. V lost 4 bases, J lost 3 bases, and 17 bases stayed unmatched. There are 18 residues in the CDR3. Germline V gives CDR1 SQVTM, CDR2 ANQGSEA. This CDR3 reads CSVGGARVTSGGLYEQYF. Written as DNA, the CDR3 is TGCAGCGTTGGTGGGGCACGCGTTACTAGCGGGGGCCTCTACGAGCAGTACTTC.

The chain has TRBV11-2 and TRBJ2-7; D possibly corresponds to TRBD1 (6 bases). Trimming stripped 4 bases from V and 6 bases from J, with 10 bases between. This CDR3 comprises 12 residues. Germline CDR1 SGHAT, CDR2 FQNNGV. The CDR3 sequence: CASSSRQAEQYF. DNA for the CDR3: TGTGCCAGCAGCTCTAGACAGGCCGAGCAGTACTTC.

The chain employs TRBV7-2 and TRBJ1-3; D is ambiguous. The CDR3 is made up of 14 amino acids. Deletions cut 5 bases from V and 2 bases from J, with 10 bases between. Germline CDR1 SGHTA, CDR2 FQGNSA. The CDR3 sequence is CASSPAGAGNTIYF. CDR3 in DNA: TGTGCCAGCAGCCCTGCAGGCGCTGGAAACACCATATATTTT.

This clone was seen once. This rearrangement joins TRBV7-9 to TRBJ1-5; a possible D gene is TRBD1 (6 bases). V was shortened by 1 base and J by 9 bases, with 7 bases between the two germline ends. This CDR3 has 12 residues. Germline V lookup: CDR1 SEHNR, CDR2 FQNEAQ (reference sequence). This CDR3 reads CASSLEGGPQHF. The DNA of the CDR3 is TGTGCCAGCAGCTTAGAGGGGGGGCCCCAGCATTTT.

The gene calls are TRBV5-1 and TRBJ1-5, with a possible D match to TRBD1 (5 bases). This CDR3 has 14 residues. From germline, CDR1 is SGHRS and CDR2 YFSETQ. Trimming cost V 5 bases and J 5 bases, with 14 bases left between them. The CDR3 loop is CASRTGPRDQPQHF. The CDR3 DNA sequence: TGCGCCAGCAGGACGGGGCCGCGCGATCAGCCCCAGCATTTT.